This TCR beta chain was sequenced in a study of cytotoxic CD8 clonotypes in ibrutinib-treated CLL. This clone turned up a few times. Its target is unknown. The repertoire was sequenced with immunoSEQ multiplex PCR; TCRdb's copy has only in-frame clones and lacks some. Among roughly 200,000 clones listed, approximately 75% were seen once. CDR3 length: 12 amino acids. The V and J ends lost 2 bases and 6 bases respectively, with 5 bases between them. Germline CDR1 reads WSHSY; CDR2 reads SAAADI. Study results and caveats: The study found public clonotypes uncommon, contracting or stable on treatment.

The material sequenced was PBMCs, taken after 12 months of ibrutinib treatment. The sequence derives from a human donor with chronic lymphocytic leukemia. J is TRBJ1-5 and V is TRBV10-2; D perhaps matches TRBD1 (5 bases). This chain's CDR3 is CASSEGGQPQHF. CDR3 in DNA: TGCGCCAGCAGTGAGGGGGGTCAGCCCCAGCATTTT.